This T cell receptor beta chain is drawn from a study of T cell responses to AZD1222 COVID-19 vaccine. Whole-study results and caveats: Baseline antibody screening turned up just a handful of seropositive AZD1222 recipients. Researchers took repertoire samples only after the peak T cell response had come.

As for this clone: Its specificity is unknown.

TCRdb's copy holds only in-frame clones and misses some; the assay was immunoSEQ multiplex PCR. The profile shows fewer than 120,000 clones, about 94% of them singletons. The ends lost 0 bases at V and 4 bases at J; junction bases unmatched: 5. The CDR3 is 16 amino acids. Per the germline V gene, CDR1 is KGHSH and CDR2 is LQKENI. Sequences were derived from peripheral blood, sampled 28 days after the second AZD1222 dose. J is TRBJ2-7 and V is TRBV18, with 11 bases fitting TRBD1. The receptor was isolated from an adult who received the AZD1222 COVID-19 vaccine. CDR3 nucleotides: TGTGCCAGCTCACCACCGGGACAGGGGGATGTTTACGAGCAGTACTTC. It codes for CASSPPGQGDVYEQYF.